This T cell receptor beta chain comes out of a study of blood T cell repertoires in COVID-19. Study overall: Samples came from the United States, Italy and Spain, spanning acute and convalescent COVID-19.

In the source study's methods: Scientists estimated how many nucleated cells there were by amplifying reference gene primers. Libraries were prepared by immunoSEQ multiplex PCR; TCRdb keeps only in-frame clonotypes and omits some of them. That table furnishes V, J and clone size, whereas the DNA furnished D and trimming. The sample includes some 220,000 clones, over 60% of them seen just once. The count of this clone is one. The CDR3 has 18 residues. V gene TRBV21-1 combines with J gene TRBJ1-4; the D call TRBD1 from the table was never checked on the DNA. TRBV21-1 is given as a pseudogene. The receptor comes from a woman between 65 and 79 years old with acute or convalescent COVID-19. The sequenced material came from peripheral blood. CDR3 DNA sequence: TGTGCCAGCAGCAACCCATCCCAACCGGGACAGGGGGATGAAAAACTGTTTTTT. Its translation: CASSNPSQPGQGDEKLFF.